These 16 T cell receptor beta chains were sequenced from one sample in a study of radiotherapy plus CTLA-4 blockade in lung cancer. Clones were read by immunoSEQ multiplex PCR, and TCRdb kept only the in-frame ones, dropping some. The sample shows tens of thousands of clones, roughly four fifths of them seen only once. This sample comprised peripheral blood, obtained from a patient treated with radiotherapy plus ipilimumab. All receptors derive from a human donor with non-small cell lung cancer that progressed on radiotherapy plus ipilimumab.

CDR3 sequence reads: CASSIGVGYNSPLHF. CDR3 in DNA: TGTGCCAGTAGTATAGGGGTCGGCTATAATTCACCCCTCCACTTT. The chain uses TRBV19 and TRBJ1-6; the D is unclear. Per the germline V gene, CDR1 is LNHDA and CDR2 is SQIVND (reference sequence). This CDR3 has 15 amino acids. Trimming cost V 1 base and J 3 bases, with 7 bases left between them.

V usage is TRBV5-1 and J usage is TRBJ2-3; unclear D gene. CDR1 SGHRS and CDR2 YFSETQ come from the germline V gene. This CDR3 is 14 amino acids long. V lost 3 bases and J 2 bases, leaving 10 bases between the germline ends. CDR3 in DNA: TGCGCCAGCAGCTCCGGGTCACTCACAGATACGCAGTATTTT. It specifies CASSSGSLTDTQYF.

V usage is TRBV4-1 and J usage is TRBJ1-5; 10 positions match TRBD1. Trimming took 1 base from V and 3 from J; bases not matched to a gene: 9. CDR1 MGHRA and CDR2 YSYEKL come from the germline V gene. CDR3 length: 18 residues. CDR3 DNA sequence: TGCGCCAGCAGCCAAGCGCGGACAGGGGGGATCCTCAATCAGCCCCAGCATTTT. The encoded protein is CASSQARTGGILNQPQHF.

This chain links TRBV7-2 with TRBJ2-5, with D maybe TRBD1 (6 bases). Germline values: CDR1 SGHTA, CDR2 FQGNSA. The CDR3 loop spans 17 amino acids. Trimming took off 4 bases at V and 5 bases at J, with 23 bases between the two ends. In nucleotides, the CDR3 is TGTGCCAGCAGCTCAGGACCTCAAGACAGGAGTGGGGAGACCCAGTACTTC. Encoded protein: CASSSGPQDRSGETQYF.

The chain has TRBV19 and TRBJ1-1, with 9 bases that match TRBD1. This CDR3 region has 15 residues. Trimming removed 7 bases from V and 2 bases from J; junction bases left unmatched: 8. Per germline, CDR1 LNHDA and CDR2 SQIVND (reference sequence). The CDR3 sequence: CASNWGTGTNTEAFF. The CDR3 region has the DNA TGTGCCAGTAATTGGGGGACAGGGACCAACACTGAAGCTTTCTTT.

Written as DNA, the CDR3 is TGTGCCAGCTCTCCGGGACGGTCGAACACTGAAGCTTTCTTT. Residues: CASSPGRSNTEAFF. The chain is built from TRBV9 and TRBJ1-1; D perhaps matches TRBD1 (5 bases). The V end lost 7 bases, the J end lost 1 base, and 14 bases lay between the germline ends. CDR1 and CDR2 from the germline V gene are SGDLS and YYNGEE. This CDR3 has 14 amino acids.

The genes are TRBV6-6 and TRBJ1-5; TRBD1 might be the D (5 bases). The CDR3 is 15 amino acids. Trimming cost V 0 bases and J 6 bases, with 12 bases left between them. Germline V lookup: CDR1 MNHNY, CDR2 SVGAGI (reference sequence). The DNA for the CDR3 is TGTGCCAGCAGTTACTCGTTACAGGTGGGTCAGCCCCAGCATTTT. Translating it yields CASSYSLQVGQPQHF.

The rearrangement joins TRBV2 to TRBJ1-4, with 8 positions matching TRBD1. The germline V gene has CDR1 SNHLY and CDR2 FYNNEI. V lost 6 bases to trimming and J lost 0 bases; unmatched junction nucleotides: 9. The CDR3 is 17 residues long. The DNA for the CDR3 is TGTGCCAGCAGAGACAGGGGCGGGAGGACAACTAATGAAAAACTGTTTTTT. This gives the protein CASRDRGGRTTNEKLFF.

Here the CDR3 reads CAINPGRNTGELFF. The CDR3 bases are TGTGCCATCAACCCGGGACGTAACACCGGGGAGCTGTTTTTT. The rearrangement joins TRBV10-3 to TRBJ2-2, with D tentatively TRBD1 or TRBD2 (5 bases each). CDR1 and CDR2 from the germline V gene are ENHRY and SYGVKD. This CDR3 is 14 amino acids long. Trimming cost V 7 bases and J 2 bases, with 11 bases left between them.

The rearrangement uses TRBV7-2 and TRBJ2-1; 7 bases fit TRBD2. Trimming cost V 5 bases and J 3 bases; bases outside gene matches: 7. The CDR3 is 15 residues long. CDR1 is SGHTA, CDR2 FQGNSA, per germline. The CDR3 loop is CASSQSGDVYNEQFF. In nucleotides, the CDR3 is TGTGCCAGCAGCCAGAGCGGGGATGTCTACAATGAGCAGTTCTTC.

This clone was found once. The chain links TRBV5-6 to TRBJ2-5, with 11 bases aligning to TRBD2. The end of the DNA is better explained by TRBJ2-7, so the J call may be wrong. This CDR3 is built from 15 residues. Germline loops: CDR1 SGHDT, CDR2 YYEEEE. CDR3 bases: TGTGCCAGCAGCTCGCTTCTAGCGGGAGGCTACGAGCAGTACTTC. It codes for CASSSLLAGGYEQYF.

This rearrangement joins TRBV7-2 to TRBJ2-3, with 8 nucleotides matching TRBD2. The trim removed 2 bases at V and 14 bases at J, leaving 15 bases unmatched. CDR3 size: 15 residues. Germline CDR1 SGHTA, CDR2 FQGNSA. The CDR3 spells CASSLLLLPGLEPYF. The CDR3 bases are TGTGCCAGCAGCTTACTACTCTTACCGGGACTAGAACCGTATTTT.

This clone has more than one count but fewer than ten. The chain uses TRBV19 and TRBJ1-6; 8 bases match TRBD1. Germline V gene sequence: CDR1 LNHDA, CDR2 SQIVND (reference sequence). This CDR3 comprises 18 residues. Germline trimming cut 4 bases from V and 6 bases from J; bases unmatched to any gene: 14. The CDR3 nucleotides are TGTGCCAGTAGTACGTCCCAGTCCTGGACAGGGATTAATTCACCCCTCCACTTT. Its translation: CASSTSQSWTGINSPLHF. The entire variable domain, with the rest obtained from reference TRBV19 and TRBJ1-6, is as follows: DGGITQSPKYLFRKEGQNVTLSCEQNLNHDAMYWYRQDPGQGLRLIYYSQIVNDFQKGDIAEGYSVSREKKESFPLTVTSAQKNPTAFYLCASSTSQSWTGINSPLHFGNGTRLTVT.

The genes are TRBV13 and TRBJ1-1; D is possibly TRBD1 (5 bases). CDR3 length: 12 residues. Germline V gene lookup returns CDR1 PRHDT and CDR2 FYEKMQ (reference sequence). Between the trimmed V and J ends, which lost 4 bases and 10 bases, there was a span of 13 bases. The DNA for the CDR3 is TGTGCCAGCAGCTCCTCGGGGAGGGGAGCTTTCTTT. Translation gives CASSSSGRGAFF.

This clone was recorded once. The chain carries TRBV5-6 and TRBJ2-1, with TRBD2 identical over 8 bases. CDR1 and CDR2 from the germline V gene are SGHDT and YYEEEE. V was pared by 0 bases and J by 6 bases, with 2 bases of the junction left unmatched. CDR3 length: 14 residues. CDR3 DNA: TGTGCCAGCAGCTTGGCGGGGACTAGCAATGAGCAGTTCTTC. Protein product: CASSLAGTSNEQFF.

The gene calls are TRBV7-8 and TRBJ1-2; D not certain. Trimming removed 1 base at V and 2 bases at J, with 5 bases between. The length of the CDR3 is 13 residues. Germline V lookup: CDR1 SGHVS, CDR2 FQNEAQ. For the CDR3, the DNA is TGTGCCAGCAGCTTAGGGCGGAACTATGGCTACACCTTC. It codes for CASSLGRNYGYTF.